These 18 T cell receptor beta chains originate from one sample sequenced in a study of shared clonotypes between healthy human individuals. Only in-frame clones appear in the TCRdb table, and some are missing; sequencing was by immunoSEQ multiplex PCR. The sample contains roughly 700,000 clones, approximately 79% of which appear only once. Source material: memory CD4+ T cells sorted from blood. Stated subset: CD45RA-negative fraction. The source of these receptors is a woman aged 25 to 39 in good health.

The chain combines TRBV10-2 with TRBJ2-7; D is ambiguous. Trimming left V 5 bases short and J 6 bases short, with 11 bases between. This CDR3 region has 12 residues. CDR1 WSHSY and CDR2 SAAADI come from the germline V gene. CDR3 protein: CASSNLLGEQYF. The CDR3 DNA is TGCGCCAGCAGTAATCTCCTTGGCGAGCAGTACTTC.

The chain is built from TRBV10-3 and TRBJ2-7, with 12 nucleotides matching TRBD1. With V trimmed by 7 bases and J by 4 bases, 8 bases remained unmatched. From germline, CDR1 is ENHRY and CDR2 SYGVKD. There are 15 residues in the CDR3. The CDR3: CAIKAGTGGGYEQYF. Here the CDR3 DNA reads TGTGCCATCAAAGCCGGGACAGGGGGCGGGTACGAGCAGTACTTC.

The CDR3 is CASSSDTSGRRNEQFF. The CDR3 coding sequence is TGTGCCAGCAGTTCGGATACTAGCGGGAGACGGAATGAGCAGTTCTTC. This sequence joins TRBV28 and TRBJ2-1, with 11 bases lining up with TRBD2. Per the germline V gene, CDR1 is MDHEN and CDR2 is SYDVKM. Trimming took 4 bases from V and 7 from J; bases not matched to a gene: 9. The CDR3 is 16 residues long.

The CDR3 loop reads CASRETGSGANVLTF. The CDR3 DNA sequence: TGTGCCAGCAGGGAAACAGGGAGTGGGGCCAACGTCCTGACTTTC. V gene TRBV6-5 combines with J gene TRBJ2-6; weak D call: TRBD1 (6 bases). Trimming pared 6 bases from V and 3 bases from J, leaving 12 bases between. Germline V lookup: CDR1 MNHEY, CDR2 SVGAGI. The CDR3 contains 15 residues.

The rearrangement links TRBV18 to TRBJ1-1, with a tentative D call TRBD1 (6 bases). CDR1 KGHSH and CDR2 LQKENI come from the germline V gene. V lost 1 base and J 3 bases, leaving 12 bases between the germline ends. The CDR3 is 15 residues long. DNA for the CDR3: TGTGCCAGCTCACCACATGGGGGCCAGGACACTGAAGCTTTCTTT. This sequence encodes CASSPHGGQDTEAFF.

Here the CDR3 reads CASSLEGGLATNEQFF. DNA of the CDR3: TGTGCCAGCAGCTTAGAAGGGGGGCTAGCGACCAACGAGCAGTTCTTC. The chain uses TRBV11-2 and TRBJ2-1; the D call may be TRBD1 or TRBD2 (6 bases each). V was shortened by 0 bases and J by 10 bases, with 19 bases between the two germline ends. The CDR3 has 16 residues. Germline CDR1 and CDR2: SGHAT and FQNNGV. The whole variable domain, remainder taken from reference TRBV11-2 and TRBJ2-1, is EAGVAQSPRYKIIEKRQSVAFWCNPISGHATLYWYQQILGQGPKLLIQFQNNGVVDDSQLPKDRFSAERLKGVDSTLKIQPAKLEDSAVYLCASSLEGGLATNEQFFGPGTRLTVL.

The chain carries TRBV11-2 and TRBJ2-3; D is perhaps TRBD1 or TRBD2 (7 bases each). Per the germline V gene, CDR1 is SGHAT and CDR2 is FQNNGV. The V end was cut by 5 bases, the J end by 6 bases, with 18 bases between. This CDR3 has 15 amino acids. The CDR3 region has the DNA TGTGCCAGCAGCCGGCTTCCAGGGGGGGCCGATACGCAGTATTTT. This translates into CASSRLPGGADTQYF.

V gene TRBV29-1 combines with J gene TRBJ2-4, with D possibly being TRBD1 or TRBD2 (5 bases each). Trimming left V 0 bases short and J 8 bases short, with 14 bases between. The CDR3 runs 14 residues. CDR1 is SQVTM, CDR2 ANQGSEA, per germline. As DNA, the CDR3 is TGCAGCGTTGAAGATCAGAACGTGGGGGACATTCAGTACTTC. Its translation: CSVEDQNVGDIQYF.

This clone has only a few counts. A read error may account for a junction end that differs from germline. The rearrangement uses TRBV7-2 and TRBJ2-5, with D possibly TRBD2 on 5 matching bases. Per germline, CDR1 SGHTA and CDR2 FQGNSA. The CDR3 is 12 residues long. CDR3 amino acids: CASSFGRASSHF. Written as DNA, the CDR3 is TGTGCCAGCAGCTTTGGAAGGGCTAGCTCGCACTTC.

The genes are TRBV7-2 and TRBJ1-1, with a possible D match to TRBD1 (6 bases). CDR3 size: 15 residues. Germline V gene lookup returns CDR1 SGHTA and CDR2 FQGNSA. Trimming took 5 bases from V and 5 from J, leaving 18 bases between them. Here the CDR3 reads CASSPRRGGHTEAFF. CDR3 coding DNA: TGTGCCAGCAGCCCCCGGAGGGGGGGGCATACTGAAGCTTTCTTT.

This chain joins TRBV5-8 and TRBJ1-5, with D unclear. The CDR3 totals 12 residues. In germline, CDR1 is SGHTS, CDR2 YDEGEE. Trimming pared 3 bases from V and 7 bases from J, leaving 8 bases between. The DNA of the CDR3 is TGTGCCAGCAGCTCGGGTAAGCAGCCCCAGCATTTT. This codes for CASSSGKQPQHF.

The rearrangement joins TRBV29-1 to TRBJ2-7; perhaps D is TRBD1 or TRBD2 (6 bases each). The CDR3 consists of 18 residues. V lost 0 bases to trimming and J lost 2 bases, with 23 bases between them. Germline CDR1 and CDR2: SQVTM and ANQGSEA. This chain's CDR3 is CSVEDRRTGSGSPYEQYF. The CDR3 region has the DNA TGCAGCGTTGAAGATCGCCGAACAGGGTCCGGGAGCCCCTACGAGCAGTACTTC.

The rearrangement joins TRBV25-1 to TRBJ2-5; 9 bases match TRBD2. CDR1 MGHDK and CDR2 SYGVNS come from the germline V gene. The CDR3 is 17 residues long. The junction had 11 bases not matched to a gene; V was cut back by 5 bases and J by 1 base. CDR3 DNA sequence: TGTGCCAGCAGTCCGAGTGTAACTAGCGGGTCCCAAGAGACCCAGTACTTC. This codes for CASSPSVTSGSQETQYF. The variable domain in full, completed from reference TRBV25-1 and TRBJ2-5, reads EADIYQTPRYLVIGTGKKITLECSQTMGHDKMYWYQQDPGMELHLIHYSYGVNSTEKGDLSSESTVSRIRTEHFPLTLESARPSHTSQYLCASSPSVTSGSQETQYFGPGTRLLVL.

The chain employs TRBV4-1 and TRBJ1-2, with D perhaps TRBD1 (5 bases). CDR3 size: 15 residues. V was shortened by 0 bases and J by 0 bases, with 8 bases between the two germline ends. The V gene's germline CDR1 is MGHRA and CDR2 YSYEKL. The CDR3 region has the DNA TGCGCCAGCAGCCAAGATTTGGGGCCTAACTATGGCTACACCTTC. Protein sequence: CASSQDLGPNYGYTF.

J is TRBJ2-2 and V is TRBV19; 12 nucleotides agree with TRBD1. CDR1 and CDR2 (germline): LNHDA, SQIVND (reference sequence). V dropped 5 bases and J dropped 3; count of bases not matched to a gene: 7. The CDR3 is made up of 17 amino acids. CDR3: CASSVTGTGGYTGELFF. CDR3 in DNA: TGTGCCAGTAGTGTAACCGGGACAGGGGGCTACACCGGGGAGCTGTTTTTT.

The chain has TRBV4-1 and TRBJ1-1, with 9 bases lining up with TRBD1. V shed 4 bases, J shed 5 bases, and the junction held 5 bases outside the gene matches. The CDR3 is 14 amino acids. Germline V CDR1 and CDR2: MGHRA, YSYEKL. The CDR3 reads CASSPTGGTTEAFF. Written as DNA, the CDR3 is TGCGCCAGCAGCCCCACAGGGGGCACGACTGAAGCTTTCTTT.

Only a few counts were recorded for this clone. The rearrangement uses TRBV19 and TRBJ1-3, with TRBD1 matching 7 bases. Germline CDR1 reads LNHDA; CDR2 reads SQIVND (reference sequence). This CDR3 contains 14 residues. V shed 6 bases and J 1 base; nucleotides not matched to a gene: 3. CDR3 loop: CASRDRTSGNTIYF. The CDR3 nucleotides are TGTGCCAGTAGGGACAGGACTTCTGGAAACACCATATATTTT.

This clone was counted once. CDR3 DNA: TGTGCCAGCAGCACTCTAGGGGGCGGAGAATCACCCCTCCACTTT. This translates into CASSTLGGGESPLHF. V gene TRBV27 combines with J gene TRBJ1-6; 7 positions match TRBD1. CDR1 and CDR2 from the germline V gene are MNHEY and SMNVEV (reference sequence). The V and J ends lost 6 bases and 10 bases, in that order; junction bases with no gene match: 12. This CDR3 has 15 amino acids.